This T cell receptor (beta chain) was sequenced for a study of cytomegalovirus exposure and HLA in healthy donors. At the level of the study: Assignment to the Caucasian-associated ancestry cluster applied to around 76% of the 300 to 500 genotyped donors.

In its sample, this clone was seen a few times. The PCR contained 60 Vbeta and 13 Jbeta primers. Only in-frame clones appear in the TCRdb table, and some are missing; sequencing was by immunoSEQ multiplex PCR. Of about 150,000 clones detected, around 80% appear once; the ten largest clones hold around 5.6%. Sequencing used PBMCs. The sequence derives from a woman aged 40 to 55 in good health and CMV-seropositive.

The CDR3 DNA reads as TGTGCCAGCAGCCAGGGACAGGAACAAGAGACCCAGTACTTC. Translated, it gives CASSQGQEQETQYF. The rearrangement uses TRBV11-2 and TRBJ2-5; TRBD1 aligns across 8 bases. Per the germline V gene, CDR1 is SGHAT and CDR2 is FQNNGV. V dropped 5 bases and J dropped 2; count of bases not matched to a gene: 4. The CDR3 spans 14 residues.